This is a list of T cell receptor beta chains from one sample in a study of control samples from healthy donors and cancer patients. This table comes from immunoSEQ multiplex PCR, and its TCRdb copy is limited to in-frame clones, with some not included. Of roughly 130,000 clones listed, about nine tenths were seen once; the top ten hold roughly 2.5%. Sample: blood. These receptors originate from a man aged 18 to 29 in good health. Each CDR3 is given with its conserved first and last residue. A D gene is named only where the DNA matches it firmly. Where a row states a size, it is once, few, many or the class of an expanded clone; other rows omit it.

size	J	V	D	DNA	CDR3
NA	TRBJ2-1	TRBV6-2/TRBV6-3	TRBD1	TGTGCCAGCAGTTACCAGCGAGGGGGCAAGCTCTACAATGAGCAGTTCTTC	CASSYQRGGKLYNEQFF
NA	TRBJ1-2	TRBV7-2	NA	TGTGCCAGTAGAGTCCCCCTCACCTTC	CASRVPLTF
NA	TRBJ2-3	TRBV5-1	NA	TGCGCCAGCAGCTTCCGGGACCAAAATACGGGGGCAGATACGCAGTATTTT	CASSFRDQNTGADTQYF
NA	TRBJ2-7	TRBV27	TRBD1	TGTGCCAGCAGTACACGACAGGGGCCAACCCACGAGCAGTACTTC	CASSTRQGPTHEQYF
NA	TRBJ2-1	TRBV28	NA	TGTGCCAGCAGTGCCCCCGGGGGGCGAGCGGGGAATGAGCAGTTCTTC	CASSAPGGRAGNEQFF
NA	TRBJ1-6	TRBV21-1	NA	TGTGCCAGCAGTGGTCAGGGTTCGTATTCACCCCTCCACTTT	CASSGQGSYSPLHF
NA	TRBJ1-6	TRBV7-3	TRBD1	TGTGCCAGCAGCGACGGACAGGGGGGATCACCCCTCCACTTT	CASSDGQGGSPLHF
few	TRBJ1-6	TRBV7-9	NA	TGTGCCAGCAGCACTACAGGGTTGGGTTCACCCCTCCACTTT	CASSTTGLGSPLHF
NA	TRBJ1-5	TRBV18	NA	TGTGCCAGCTCACCACCTTCGACAGGAGGTCAGCCCCAGCATTTT	CASSPPSTGGQPQHF
NA	TRBJ2-6	TRBV7-3	NA	TGTGCCAGCAGCTTAAACCCACGGTCCTCTGGGGCCAACGTCCTGACTTTC	CASSLNPRSSGANVLTF
NA	TRBJ2-1	TRBV24-1	TRBD2	TGTGCCACCAGTGATTTTTCCGGGAGGGGGAACTACAATGAGCAGTTCTTC	CATSDFSGRGNYNEQFF
NA	TRBJ2-2	TRBV4-1	TRBD1	TGCGCCAGCAGCCAAAATCCTGGGACAGGGGGTTCCGGGGAGCTGTTTTTT	CASSQNPGTGGSGELFF
NA	TRBJ2-5	TRBV6-2/TRBV6-3	NA	TGTGCCAGCAGTTACAACGTTTTCCAAGAGACCCAGTACTTC	CASSYNVFQETQYF
NA	TRBJ1-6	TRBV27	NA	TGTGCCAGCAGTTTCTGGCTGGGGCAATCACCCCTCCACTTT	CASSFWLGQSPLHF
NA	TRBJ2-1	TRBV10-3	TRBD2	TGTGCCATCAACCCCGGGACTAGCGGCAATGAGCAGTTCTTC	CAINPGTSGNEQFF
NA	TRBJ2-5	TRBV10-3	NA	TGTGCCATCAGTGAGTCACGGGGAAGAGATGAGACCCAGTACTTC	CAISESRGRDETQYF
NA	TRBJ2-5	TRBV7-9	NA	TGTGCCAGCAGCTTAGAGGCTAGTCAAGAGACCCAGTACTTC	CASSLEASQETQYF
few	TRBJ1-5	TRBV24-1	NA	TGTGCCACCAGTCAGGGGTGGAATCAGCCCCAGCATTTT	CATSQGWNQPQHF
NA	TRBJ2-5	TRBV5-1	TRBD1	TGCGCCAGCAGCTCCTGGGCAGGGGGCGTAGAGACCCAGTACTTC	CASSSWAGGVETQYF
NA	TRBJ2-1	TRBV11-2	NA	TGTGCCAGCAGCCCGGGACGGGATGAGCAGTTCTTC	CASSPGRDEQFF
NA	TRBJ2-5	TRBV28	NA	TGTGCCAGCAGTTGGGCCTCGCAAGAGACCCAGTACTTC	CASSWASQETQYF
NA	TRBJ2-1	TRBV5-5	TRBD1	TGTGCCAGCAGCTTTAGGGACAGGGCCCATGAGCAGTTCTTC	CASSFRDRAHEQFF